These 22 T cell receptor beta chains were all obtained from the same sample, sequenced in a study of naive and memory T cell subsets listed by TCRdb under 2017. A robust, sensitive protocol for the amplification, sequencing and analysis of TCRs was described in the study, in which 3' ligation of a UMI-containing oligonucleotide to TCR cDNA was used. Library preparation used UMI-ligation and nested PCR. Sequencing was carried out with an Illumina MiSeq. The ligated cDNA was amplified in four rounds of PCR with nested alpha and beta constant region primers together with the SP2 primer. TCRdb itself trimmed the public reads at Q25 with fastp, ran MiXCR and retained productive beta chains. Rows matching on CDR3 protein sequence are summarized as one entry with the most common DNA and genes. Present in this sample are over 20,000 distinct CDR3 sequences, 5.2% of which were seen just once. Roughly 7.1% of the sample is in the top ten clones.

Sequencing was done on a sample of blood. All receptors derive from an adult in good health.

This clonotype was found many times. This rearrangement joins TRBV12-3 or TRBV12-4 to TRBJ2-5, with TRBD2 identical over 7 bases. The CDR3 length is 13 residues. The J segment lost 1 base and the V segment lost 5 bases, leaving 1 base of the junction unmatched. CDR3 sequence: CASSSGTQETQYF. The CDR3 DNA is TGTGCCAGCAGTAGCGGGACCCAAGAGACCCAGTACTTC.

This clonotype showed up many times. The V and J genes are TRBV5-8 and TRBJ2-1, with no clear D. The V gene's germline CDR1 is SGHTS and CDR2 YDEGEE. The V gene lost 4 bases and the J gene lost 3 bases, with 5 bases spanning the gap. This CDR3 is 12 amino acids long. The CDR3 protein is CASSPDYNEQFF. CDR3 nucleotides: TGTGCCAGCAGCCCCGACTACAATGAGCAGTTCTTC.

This clonotype was observed a handful of times. This sequence joins TRBV29-1 and TRBJ1-1, with a tentative D call TRBD1 (6 bases). The germline CDR1 and CDR2 sequences are SQVTM and ANQGSEA. V lost 7 bases and J 2 bases, leaving 11 bases between the germline ends. The CDR3 spans 12 residues. The chain's CDR3 is CSGTGTNTEAFF. CDR3 bases: TGCAGCGGAACAGGGACCAACACTGAAGCTTTCTTT.

This clonotype was seen repeatedly, ten times or more. The J gene is TRBJ2-3, the V gene TRBV6-2 or TRBV6-3; weak D call: TRBD2 (5 bases). The germline V gene has CDR1 MNHEY and CDR2 SVGEGT. V lost 6 bases, J lost 4 bases, and 8 bases lay in between. This CDR3 region has 12 residues. CDR3 sequence reads: CASRIGADTQYF. The CDR3 coding sequence is TGTGCCAGCAGAATCGGGGCAGATACGCAGTATTTT.

Only a few counts were recorded for this clonotype. This CDR3 reads CASSAYIDTQYF. CDR3 nucleotides: TGTGCCAGCAGCGCTTATATCGATACGCAGTATTTT. The chain links TRBV9 to TRBJ2-3; unclear D gene. The germline V and J ends were trimmed by 3 bases and 6 bases, with 8 bases remaining between them. The germline V gene encodes CDR1 SGDLS and CDR2 YYNGEE. The CDR3 runs to 12 residues.

In its sample, this clonotype was seen many times. The chain recombines TRBV6-1 with TRBJ2-7, with TRBD1 as a possible D gene (7 bases). Trimming took off 6 bases at V and 1 base at J, with 10 bases between the two ends. Germline CDR1 is MNHNS and CDR2 is SASEGT. CDR3 length: 13 amino acids. In nucleotides, the CDR3 is TGTGCCAGCAGAGCAGGGGGGTCCTACGAGCAGTACTTC. The encoded protein is CASRAGGSYEQYF.

This clonotype was counted at least ten times. The V gene is TRBV28, the J gene TRBJ2-7; D is undetermined. Trimming left V 5 bases short and J 3 bases short, with 5 bases between. CDR1 MDHEN and CDR2 SYDVKM come from the germline V gene. CDR3 length: 11 amino acids. The CDR3 nucleotides are TGTGCCAGCAGTAGTTTCTACGAGCAGTACTTC. This sequence encodes CASSSFYEQYF.

This clonotype occurred many times. This chain links TRBV29-1 with TRBJ1-2; D might be TRBD1 (5 bases). The CDR3 covers 12 residues. The germline V gene has CDR1 SQVTM and CDR2 ANQGSEA. Trimming cost V 4 bases and J 4 bases, with 10 bases left between them. CDR3 nucleotide sequence: TGCAGCGTTGGTTCAGGGTCCTATGGCTACACCTTC. Encoded protein: CSVGSGSYGYTF.

A word on this clonotype: Possible read error: a much larger clone is one base away. The CDR3 protein is CAGSPSDRGRGSPLHF. CDR3 DNA: TGTGCCGGCAGTCCCTCCGACAGGGGAAGGGGGTCACCCCTCCACTTT. The chain links TRBV3-1 to TRBJ1-6; 8 nucleotides match TRBD1. CDR1 and CDR2 from the germline V gene are LGHDT and YNNKEL (reference sequence). The CDR3 has 16 residues.

At least ten counts were recorded for this clonotype. The rearrangement joins TRBV29-1 to TRBJ2-2; 12 bases agree with TRBD1. CDR3 size: 14 residues. V lost 3 bases, J lost 6 bases, and 2 bases stayed unmatched. CDR1 is SQVTM, CDR2 ANQGSEA, per germline. Here the CDR3 DNA reads TGCAGCGTTGAGGGGGACAGGGGGCCCGGGGAGCTGTTTTTT. Translated: CSVEGDRGPGELFF.

The chain carries TRBV6-2 or TRBV6-3 and TRBJ2-7; 10 positions agree with TRBD1. Germline V gene sequence: CDR1 MNHEY, CDR2 SVGEGT. The CDR3 totals 15 residues. The J segment lost 5 bases and the V segment lost 8 bases, leaving 12 bases of the junction unmatched. CDR3 protein: CASDDSGTGANEQYF. CDR3 DNA: TGTGCCAGCGACGATTCCGGGACAGGGGCCAACGAGCAGTACTTC.

This clonotype was observed many times. V gene TRBV10-3 combines with J gene TRBJ2-2, with 8 bases fitting TRBD1. The CDR3 sequence is 13 residues long. In germline, CDR1 is ENHRY, CDR2 SYGVKD. With V trimmed by 11 bases and J by 3 bases, 5 bases remained unmatched. The CDR3 loop is CASGQGDTGELFF. CDR3 sequence (DNA): TGTGCCTCCGGACAGGGAGACACCGGGGAGCTGTTTTTT.

This clonotype was observed many times. The chain employs TRBV28 and TRBJ2-7; the match to TRBD1 covers 7 bases. This CDR3 contains 13 residues. CDR1 is MDHEN and CDR2 is SYDVKM in the germline V gene. J was trimmed by 5 bases and V by 6 bases; bases with no gene match: 7. In DNA form, the CDR3 reads TGTGCCAGCAGCCGACAGGGTCGGAACGAGCAGTACTTC. It translates to CASSRQGRNEQYF.

The chain is built from TRBV20-1 and TRBJ2-7; 7 positions match TRBD2. Germline lookup yields CDR1 DFQATT and CDR2 SNEGSKA (reference sequence). CDR3 length: 13 residues. The junction had 6 bases not matched to a gene; V was cut back by 1 base and J by 6 bases. The CDR3 nucleotides are TGCAGTGCTAGAGTACGGGGGGACGGCGAGCAGTACTTC. Translation gives CSARVRGDGEQYF.

Ten or more counts support this clonotype. The rearrangement links TRBV18 to TRBJ2-4; 8 nucleotides line up with TRBD1. The CDR3 length is 19 residues. Germline values: CDR1 KGHSH, CDR2 LQKENI. The trim removed 0 bases at V and 0 bases at J, leaving 10 bases unmatched. CDR3 in DNA: TGTGCCAGCTCACCACCCGCAGGGGGCGGCAATTTAGCCAAAAACATTCAGTACTTC. Translated, it gives CASSPPAGGGNLAKNIQYF. The full variable domain, rest sourced from reference TRBV18 and TRBJ2-4, is NAGVMQNPRHLVRRRGQEARLRCSPMKGHSHVYWYRQLPEEGLKFMVYLQKENIIDESGMPKERFSAEFPKEGPSILRIQQVVRGDSAAYFCASSPPAGGGNLAKNIQYFGAGTRLSVL.

This clonotype was found many times. The chain uses TRBV12-5 and TRBJ2-1, with 10 positions matching TRBD1. With V trimmed by 5 bases and J by 7 bases, 2 bases remained unmatched. Germline lookup yields CDR1 LGHNT and CDR2 FRNRAP. The CDR3 is 13 residues long. The CDR3 DNA sequence: TGTGCTAGTGGTGCGGGACAGGGGAATGAGCAGTTCTTC. Translation gives CASGAGQGNEQFF.

The sample holds many counts of this clonotype. V is TRBV27 and J is TRBJ2-7, with TRBD1 matching 7 bases. The CDR3 length is 18 residues. Unmatched junction bases numbered 19, after V lost 1 base and J lost 7 bases. Germline V lookup: CDR1 MNHEY, CDR2 SMNVEV (reference sequence). The DNA for the CDR3 is TGTGCCAGCAGTTTATTACCCGGACAGGCGGGTCAGGATGGGGAGCAGTACTTC. It specifies CASSLLPGQAGQDGEQYF.

A remark on this clonotype: It may be a read error: a sequence one base away is much more abundant. The chain employs TRBV6-5 and TRBJ2-7, with 11 bases lining up with TRBD2. CDR3 length: 15 residues. The ends lost 6 bases at V and 3 bases at J; junction bases unmatched: 7. From germline, CDR1 is MNHEY and CDR2 SVGAGI. DNA of the CDR3: TGTGCCAGCAGCCCCTTAGCGGGAGGGAGCTACGAGCAGTACTTC. Encoded protein: CASSPLAGGSYEQYF.

This clonotype was counted ten times or more. The CDR3 nucleotides are TGTGCCAGCAGCTTCTACTCCCGGGACTACACAGATACGCAGTATTTT. Its translation is CASSFYSRDYTDTQYF. The V gene is TRBV7-9, the J gene TRBJ2-3; 7 bases match TRBD2. V lost 3 bases to trimming and J lost 2 bases; unmatched junction nucleotides: 8. Germline CDR1 and CDR2: SEHNR and FQNEAQ (reference sequence). The CDR3 contains 16 residues.

This clonotype was seen at least ten times. The rearrangement joins TRBV20-1 to TRBJ2-7, with 10 bases aligning to TRBD2. Unmatched junction bases numbered 4, after V lost 1 base and J lost 4 bases. The germline V gene encodes CDR1 DFQATT and CDR2 SNEGSKA (reference sequence). This CDR3 is built from 14 residues. CDR3 DNA sequence: TGCAGTGCTAGAGGAGGTAGCGGGAGGTACGAGCAGTACTTC. This translates into CSARGGSGRYEQYF.

Many counts were recorded for this clonotype. The chain joins TRBV20-1 to TRBJ2-5; TRBD2 agrees at 7 bases. The length of the CDR3 is 15 residues. J was trimmed by 3 bases and V by 4 bases; bases with no gene match: 11. Looked up from germline, CDR1 is DFQATT and CDR2 is SNEGSKA (reference sequence). DNA for the CDR3: TGCAGTGCTACTCGGCTAGCGGAAACAAAAGAGACCCAGTACTTC. It specifies CSATRLAETKETQYF.

This clonotype was recorded many times. The genes are TRBV6-2 or TRBV6-3 and TRBJ1-5; perhaps TRBD1 as D (6 bases). V was trimmed by 4 bases and J by 1 base, leaving 17 bases between them. CDR1 and CDR2 from the germline V gene are MNHEY and SVGEGT. The CDR3 consists of 17 residues. The CDR3 bases are TGTGCCAGCAGTTCCGACAGGCGCTGGGGGAGCAATCAGCCCCAGCATTTT. It specifies CASSSDRRWGSNQPQHF.